The 9 T cell receptor beta chains below were found in one sample sequenced in a study of T cells in Graves' hyperthyroidism and ophthalmopathy. It was RNA transcripts that yielded the amplified TCR beta CDR3 regions. TCR CDR3 underwent first-round RT-PCR with the HTBI primer set. TCRdb passed the multiplex PCR reads through MiXCR, listing each CDR3 protein once. Of about 280,000 distinct CDR3 sequences listed, less than 30% were seen once; the top ten hold about 30%. Sequences were obtained from blood. The receptors shown here come from a man in his forties or fifties with Graves' hyperthyroidism that later progressed to Graves' ophthalmopathy.

This clonotype was detected ten times or more. This rearrangement joins TRBV6-1 to TRBJ1-6; a weak D match, TRBD1 (5 bases). The CDR3 is 13 amino acids. Germline V gene lookup returns CDR1 MNHNS and CDR2 SASEGT. V gave up 6 bases and J gave up 7 bases, with 10 bases separating them. CDR3 DNA: TGTGCCAGCAGAATACGACAGAATTCACCCCTCCACTTT. Translating gives CASRIRQNSPLHF.

This clonotype was recorded at least ten times. The chain is built from TRBV7-8 and TRBJ2-5, with D perhaps matching TRBD1 or TRBD2 (6 bases each). V lost 4 bases, J lost 7 bases, and 19 bases lay in between. The CDR3 extends over 15 amino acids. From germline, CDR1 is SGHVS and CDR2 FQNEAQ. CDR3 loop: CASSSILAGVGTQYF. CDR3 DNA: TGTGCCAGCAGCTCCATACTAGCAGGGGTGGGGACCCAGTACTTC.

This clonotype was found many times. The J gene is TRBJ2-2, the V gene TRBV7-3; 8 nucleotides match TRBD1. The germline CDR1 and CDR2 sequences are SGHTA and FQGTGA. The CDR3 runs 16 residues. Trimming at V came to 1 base and at J to 6 bases, leaving 7 bases not matched to a gene. The DNA of the CDR3 is TGTGCCAGCAGCTTAAGGGGGGCAGGGGGCTCCGGGGAGCTGTTTTTT. Protein: CASSLRGAGGSGELFF.

This clonotype was detected only a few times. V and J are TRBV6-1 and TRBJ1-5; 7 positions agree with TRBD1. Germline V gene lookup returns CDR1 MNHNS and CDR2 SASEGT. CDR3 size: 17 residues. The J segment lost 7 bases and the V segment lost 1 base, leaving 13 bases of the junction unmatched. CDR3 protein: CASSEGSFDRASQPQHF. DNA of the CDR3: TGTGCCAGCAGTGAAGGGAGTTTCGACAGGGCGAGCCAGCCCCAGCATTTT.

V gene TRBV5-1 combines with J gene TRBJ2-7, with a possible D match to TRBD1 (6 bases). In germline, CDR1 is SGHRS, CDR2 YFSETQ. The CDR3 contains 15 residues. Between the trimmed V and J ends, which lost 4 bases and 3 bases, there was a span of 17 bases. Here the CDR3 reads CASSPIYLQGYEQYF. CDR3 nucleotide sequence: TGCGCCAGCAGCCCCATTTACTTACAGGGCTACGAGCAGTACTTC.

This clonotype occurred many times. The rearrangement joins TRBV28 to TRBJ2-6; no definite D call. The CDR3 covers 15 residues. The germline gives CDR1 MDHEN, CDR2 SYDVKM. V dropped 7 bases and J dropped 0 bases, with 10 bases sitting between them. The CDR3 nucleotides are TGTGCCAGCATGAGACCGAACTCTGGGGCCAACGTCCTGACTTTC. It codes for CASMRPNSGANVLTF.

This clonotype has ten or more counts. The chain combines TRBV18 with TRBJ1-5, with no clear D. CDR1 KGHSH and CDR2 LQKENI come from the germline V gene. Trimming took off 2 bases at V and 5 bases at J, with 13 bases between the two ends. There are 15 residues in the CDR3. CDR3: CASSPARATDQPQHF. Written as DNA, the CDR3 is TGTGCCAGCTCACCAGCCCGGGCAACCGATCAGCCCCAGCATTTT.

This clonotype has a single count. This is likely a read error, given that the CDR3 carries no conserved phenylalanine or tryptophan at its end. V usage is TRBV27 and J usage is TRBJ1-2; the match to TRBD1 covers 7 bases. Per the germline V gene, CDR1 is MNHEY and CDR2 is SMNVEV (reference sequence). The CDR3 runs to 17 residues. V trimming: 2 bases; J trimming: 5 bases; junction bases outside the gene matches: 14. The CDR3 DNA reads as TGTGCCAGCAGTTTACCCCCCGGGACAGTCGAGTTGTATGGCTACACCCTC. Translation gives CASSLPPGTVELYGYTL.

This clonotype came up many times. J is TRBJ1-2 and V is TRBV6-1; tentative D call: TRBD1 (5 bases). The CDR3 runs to 13 residues. Germline V CDR1 and CDR2: MNHNS, SASEGT. Trimming left V 5 bases short and J 4 bases short, with 11 bases between. DNA for the CDR3: TGTGCCAGCAGTCAACGGGACTCCTATGGCTACACCTTC. It encodes CASSQRDSYGYTF.